Following are 32 T cell receptor beta chains from one sample sequenced in a study of blood T cell repertoires in COVID-19. Method: immunoSEQ multiplex PCR; TCRdb's copy keeps in-frame clones and lacks some. The table shows under 300,000 clones, with roughly nine tenths occurring only once. Sequenced: PBMCs or T cells enriched from blood (not recorded which). The receptors were gathered from a woman aged 60-75 years who had recovered from COVID-19.

The rearrangement uses TRBV6-6 and TRBJ1-4; D might be TRBD1 (5 bases). V lost 5 bases and J 7 bases, leaving 23 bases between the germline ends. The CDR3 contains 17 residues. Looked up from germline, CDR1 is MNHNY and CDR2 is SVGAGI (reference sequence). The CDR3 is CASSPLQGPTGGEKLFF. The CDR3 region has the DNA TGTGCCAGCAGTCCATTACAAGGACCTACCGGGGGTGAAAAACTGTTTTTT.

The chain has TRBV5-4 and TRBJ2-4, with 10 bases that match TRBD2. There are 16 residues in the CDR3. Germline CDR1 SGHNT, CDR2 YYREEE (reference sequence). Trimming cost V 0 bases and J 4 bases; bases outside gene matches: 4. The CDR3 region is CASSLVLAGTKNIQYF. In nucleotides, the CDR3 is TGTGCCAGCAGCTTGGTACTAGCGGGGACAAAAAACATTCAGTACTTC.

The CDR3 region has the DNA TGTGCCAGCTCACCACCCGGGACAGCCACAGATACGCAGTATTTT. Encoded protein: CASSPPGTATDTQYF. The chain joins TRBV18 to TRBJ2-3; 7 nucleotides line up with TRBD1. This CDR3 has 15 amino acids. The J segment lost 2 bases and the V segment lost 0 bases, leaving 2 bases of the junction unmatched. Germline CDR1 KGHSH, CDR2 LQKENI.

This clone was seen once. V and J are TRBV11-2 and TRBJ1-4; 7 bases are a match to TRBD1. From germline, CDR1 is SGHAT and CDR2 FQNNGV. V shed 0 bases, J shed 7 bases, and the junction held 5 bases outside the gene matches. The CDR3 sequence is 15 residues long. Written as DNA, the CDR3 is TGTGCCAGCAGCTTAGATGGGGACAGCCTTGAAAAACTGTTTTTT. Translation: CASSLDGDSLEKLFF. Full variable domain (remainder filled in from reference TRBV11-2 and TRBJ1-4): EAGVAQSPRYKIIEKRQSVAFWCNPISGHATLYWYQQILGQGPKLLIQFQNNGVVDDSQLPKDRFSAERLKGVDSTLKIQPAKLEDSAVYLCASSLDGDSLEKLFFGSGTQLSVL.

This clone has a handful of counts. The rearrangement joins TRBV21-1 to TRBJ2-7; the table's D call, TRBD1, was not checked against the DNA. TRBV21-1 is a documented pseudogene. The CDR3 has 15 residues. DNA for the CDR3: TGTGCCAGCAGGGGCAGAAGGGGCAACCACTACGAGCAGTACTTC. Amino acid sequence: CASRGRRGNHYEQYF.

The chain employs TRBV6-5 and TRBJ2-1; 10 nucleotides agree with TRBD2. This CDR3 has 15 amino acids. Trimming cost V 0 bases and J 7 bases; bases outside gene matches: 3. Per the germline V gene, CDR1 is MNHEY and CDR2 is SVGAGI. CDR3 in amino acids: CASSYSSGGANEQFF. DNA of the CDR3: TGTGCCAGCAGTTACTCAAGCGGGGGGGCTAATGAGCAGTTCTTC.

This clone has only one observation. The gene calls are TRBV6-2 or TRBV6-3 and TRBJ1-1; D ambiguous. CDR1 and CDR2 from the germline V gene are MNHEY and SVGEGT. Deletions cut 2 bases from V and 5 bases from J, with 9 bases between. The CDR3 extends over 13 amino acids. This chain's CDR3 is CASSYGRETEAFF. Here the CDR3 DNA reads TGTGCCAGCAGTTACGGCCGGGAGACTGAAGCTTTCTTT.

The rearrangement uses TRBV7-8 and TRBJ1-1; TRBD1 matches at 7 bases. V lost 1 base to trimming and J lost 5 bases; unmatched junction nucleotides: 4. CDR1 is SGHVS and CDR2 is FQNEAQ in the germline V gene. This CDR3 has 14 residues. CDR3 amino acids: CASSLVNRGTEAFF. CDR3 bases: TGTGCCAGCAGCTTAGTGAACAGGGGTACTGAAGCTTTCTTT.

The chain joins TRBV19 to TRBJ1-4; 9 nucleotides agree with TRBD1. This CDR3 is built from 16 residues. J lost 5 bases, V lost 4 bases, and 8 bases had no gene match. Germline V gives CDR1 LNHDA, CDR2 SQIVND (reference sequence). The CDR3 DNA follows: TGTGCCAGTAGTAACAAGCCGGGACAGGGAAATGAAAAACTGTTTTTT. Translating it yields CASSNKPGQGNEKLFF.

V gene TRBV7-8 combines with J gene TRBJ2-5; 11 bases are a match to TRBD2. This CDR3 spans 16 amino acids. Trimming cost V 2 bases and J 1 base; bases outside gene matches: 3. Germline V gene data show CDR1 as SGHVS and CDR2 as FQNEAQ. The CDR3 DNA sequence: TGTGCCAGCAGCTTAAGCCTAGCGGGGGGCCAAGAGACCCAGTACTTC. Residues: CASSLSLAGGQETQYF.

The chain joins TRBV5-1 to TRBJ2-1; 9 positions match TRBD2. This CDR3 has 15 residues. Germline CDR1 SGHRS, CDR2 YFSETQ. J lost 4 bases, V lost 2 bases, and 4 bases had no gene match. CDR3 sequence reads: CASSFSGSLYNEQFF. The CDR3 DNA follows: TGCGCCAGCAGCTTTAGCGGGAGTTTATACAATGAGCAGTTCTTC.

The chain links TRBV14 to TRBJ2-3; D is unclear. Trimming cost V 2 bases and J 2 bases, with 8 bases left between them. CDR1 and CDR2 from the germline V gene are SGHDN and FVKESK. This CDR3 comprises 14 residues. CDR3 nucleotides: TGTGCCAGCAGCCAATCACAGATCACAGATACGCAGTATTTT. It is translated as CASSQSQITDTQYF.

This clone was picked up one time. The V gene is TRBV10-3, the J gene TRBJ2-7; 8 bases agree with TRBD1. V lost 6 bases to trimming and J lost 6 bases; unmatched junction nucleotides: 4. Germline values: CDR1 ENHRY, CDR2 SYGVKD. CDR3 length: 12 residues. CDR3 coding DNA: TGTGCCATCAGCGGCACAGGGGGCGAGCAGTACTTC. Translation gives CAISGTGGEQYF.

The genes are TRBV5-1 and TRBJ2-3; no definite D call. The V gene lost 1 base and the J gene lost 0 bases, with 9 bases spanning the gap. This CDR3 spans 15 amino acids. The germline V gene encodes CDR1 SGHRS and CDR2 YFSETQ. The CDR3 region has the DNA TGCGCCAGCAGCTTGATGTCAGCGAGCACAGATACGCAGTATTTT. Protein: CASSLMSASTDTQYF. The entire variable domain, with the rest obtained from reference TRBV5-1 and TRBJ2-3, is as follows: KAGVTQTPRYLIKTRGQQVTLSCSPISGHRSVSWYQQTPGQGLQFLFEYFSETQRNKGNFPGRFSGRQFSNSRSEMNVSTLELGDSALYLCASSLMSASTDTQYFGPGTRLTVL.

This clone was seen just once. The chain is built from TRBV9 and TRBJ1-1; D is unresolved. V was clipped by 2 bases and J by 0 bases, with 8 bases between them. The CDR3 sequence is 14 residues long. Germline values: CDR1 SGDLS, CDR2 YYNGEE. This CDR3 is CASSVSTLNTEAFF. The CDR3 nucleotides read TGTGCCAGCAGCGTTTCAACACTGAACACTGAAGCTTTCTTT.

The rearrangement uses TRBV7-2 and TRBJ1-1; no firm D call. The V end lost 5 bases, the J end lost 4 bases, and 14 bases lay between the germline ends. Germline V gives CDR1 SGHTA, CDR2 FQGNSA. The CDR3 totals 14 residues. CDR3 in DNA: TGTGCCAGCAGCCTATCTTCGGGGTCCACTGAAGCTTTCTTT. Its translation: CASSLSSGSTEAFF.

The chain has TRBV7-8 and TRBJ1-6; 7 bases map to TRBD1. With 1 base clipped from V and 5 bases from J, the junction kept 5 bases outside the gene matches. CDR3 length: 16 residues. CDR1 and CDR2 from the germline V gene are SGHVS and FQNEAQ. CDR3 nucleotides: TGTGCCAGCAGCTTAGGACAGGGCCTTAATAATTCACCCCTCCACTTT. Translated: CASSLGQGLNNSPLHF.

V gene TRBV3-1 (or the pseudogene TRBV3-2) combines with J gene TRBJ1-4, with D possibly being TRBD1 (5 bases). Germline CDR1 is LGHDT and CDR2 is YNNKEL (reference sequence). The V gene lost 4 bases and the J gene lost 10 bases, with 16 bases spanning the gap. The length of the CDR3 is 14 residues. CDR3 sequence: CASSPTGEGVKLFF. CDR3 nucleotide sequence: TGTGCCAGCAGCCCCACGGGGGAAGGGGTAAAACTGTTTTTT.

This clone was detected only once. The rearrangement links TRBV6-5 to TRBJ1-1, with 9 bases that match TRBD1. The CDR3 runs to 15 residues. V was pared by 6 bases and J by 3 bases, with 8 bases of the junction left unmatched. Germline CDR1 and CDR2: MNHEY and SVGAGI. The CDR3 sequence is CASSALQGADTEAFF. For the CDR3, the DNA is TGTGCCAGCAGCGCACTACAGGGGGCGGACACTGAAGCTTTCTTT.

The CDR3 here is CASSEGVDMNTEAFF. The CDR3 DNA reads as TGTGCCAGCAGTGAAGGAGTCGATATGAACACTGAAGCTTTCTTT. The chain has TRBV2 and TRBJ1-1, with no clear D. Trimming removed 1 base at V and 0 bases at J, with 9 bases between. Per germline, CDR1 SNHLY and CDR2 FYNNEI. The length of the CDR3 is 15 residues.

The chain combines TRBV9 with TRBJ1-2; 7 bases line up with TRBD1. The J segment lost 4 bases and the V segment lost 0 bases, leaving 15 bases of the junction unmatched. Germline V lookup: CDR1 SGDLS, CDR2 YYNGEE. The CDR3 extends over 18 amino acids. This CDR3 reads CASSVAGTDTGLSYGYTF. As DNA, the CDR3 is TGTGCCAGCAGCGTAGCTGGGACAGACACGGGACTTTCCTATGGCTACACCTTC.

The rearrangement joins TRBV15 to TRBJ2-5, with D unresolved. Germline assignment: CDR1 LNHNV and CDR2 YYDKDF (reference sequence). Trimming shortened V by 0 bases and J by 2 bases, and 10 bases separated the two germline ends. This CDR3 has 15 residues. The CDR3 coding sequence is TGTGCCACCAGCAGAGATTCGGCTAGACAAGAGACCCAGTACTTC. It is translated as CATSRDSARQETQYF.

The chain employs TRBV6-5 and TRBJ1-3, with D tentatively TRBD1 (5 bases). This CDR3 has 15 residues. Germline-derived CDR1 and CDR2 are MNHEY and SVGAGI. V was shortened by 2 bases and J by 4 bases, with 12 bases between the two germline ends. The CDR3 nucleotides are TGTGCCAGCAGTTACCTCCCGACAGAAGGAAACACCATATATTTT. Protein sequence: CASSYLPTEGNTIYF.

V gene TRBV6-5 combines with J gene TRBJ1-1, with 10 bases that match TRBD1. Per the germline V gene, CDR1 is MNHEY and CDR2 is SVGAGI. The CDR3 consists of 14 residues. With V trimmed by 10 bases and J by 6 bases, 11 bases remained unmatched. The CDR3 loop is CATSTGQGRSEAFF. CDR3 sequence (DNA): TGTGCCACCTCGACGGGACAGGGGCGATCTGAAGCTTTCTTT.

J is TRBJ2-7 and V is TRBV3-1 (or the pseudogene TRBV3-2), with a possible D match to TRBD2 (5 bases). The CDR3 has 13 amino acids. V was cut by 4 bases and J by 1 base, with 8 bases left in between. Germline values: CDR1 LGHDT, CDR2 YNNKEL (reference sequence). CDR3 DNA: TGTGCCAGCAGCCCCCGAGGGTCCTACGAGCAGTACTTC. It codes for CASSPRGSYEQYF.

The chain has TRBV20-1 and TRBJ1-2; tentative D call: TRBD1 (5 bases). V was shortened by 7 bases and J by 7 bases, with 13 bases between the two germline ends. Germline CDR1 is DFQATT and CDR2 is SNEGSKA (reference sequence). CDR3 length: 11 residues. CDR3 coding DNA: TGCAGTGGGACATTTAGCCGTGGCTACACCTTC. Amino acids: CSGTFSRGYTF.

The chain links TRBV20-1 to TRBJ1-5; D not resolved. The CDR3 has 13 amino acids. Looked up from germline, CDR1 is DFQATT and CDR2 is SNEGSKA (reference sequence). Trimming left V 3 bases short and J 0 bases short, with 6 bases between. The CDR3 is CSASSDSNQPQHF. In DNA, the CDR3 is TGCAGTGCTAGTTCAGATAGCAATCAGCCCCAGCATTTT.

The chain links TRBV2 to TRBJ1-2, with D possibly being TRBD1 (5 bases). CDR3 length: 13 amino acids. CDR1 is SNHLY and CDR2 is FYNNEI in the germline V gene. V dropped 6 bases and J dropped 4 bases, with 12 bases sitting between them. CDR3 sequence reads: CASRTDRGYGYTF. The CDR3 nucleotides are TGTGCCAGCAGGACCGACAGAGGCTATGGCTACACCTTC.

This rearrangement joins TRBV19 to TRBJ2-7, with a tentative D call TRBD2 (6 bases). CDR1 and CDR2 from the germline V gene are LNHDA and SQIVND (reference sequence). This CDR3 spans 16 amino acids. Between the trimmed V and J ends, which lost 4 bases and 2 bases, there was a span of 18 bases. As DNA, the CDR3 is TGTGCCAGTAGTAGCTCAGGGACTTACACCACCTACGAGCAGTACTTC. Translation gives CASSSSGTYTTYEQYF.

The chain links TRBV10-3 to TRBJ2-1; 10 bases fit TRBD2. The CDR3 has 15 amino acids. Unmatched junction bases numbered 5, after V lost 3 bases and J lost 6 bases. Germline assignment: CDR1 ENHRY and CDR2 SYGVKD. The CDR3 loop reads CAISDWTSGSNEQFF. DNA of the CDR3: TGTGCCATCAGTGACTGGACTAGCGGAAGCAATGAGCAGTTCTTC.

The chain employs TRBV19 and TRBJ2-1; no reliable D call. V was pared by 5 bases and J by 6 bases, with 17 bases between. This CDR3 has 15 amino acids. The germline V gene has CDR1 LNHDA and CDR2 SQIVND (reference sequence). CDR3 residues: CASSESPFLTNEQFF. The CDR3 DNA follows: TGTGCCAGTAGTGAGAGTCCCTTCCTTACCAATGAGCAGTTCTTC.

A remark on this clone: The sample contains more than one DNA sequence encoding this CDR3. The V and J genes are TRBV7-9 and TRBJ1-5; TRBD1 matches at 8 bases. The germline CDR1 and CDR2 sequences are SEHNR and FQNEAQ (reference sequence). After removal of 6 bases from V and 3 bases from J, the junction contained 4 bases not matched to a gene. The CDR3 has 14 residues. CDR3: CASSLTGANQPQHF. The CDR3 DNA sequence: TGTGCCAGCAGTCTGACAGGGGCCAATCAGCCCCAGCATTTT. Supplemented by reference TRBV7-9 and TRBJ1-5, the full variable domain reads DTGVSQNPRHKITKRGQNVTFRCDPISEHNRLYWYRQTLGQGPEFLTYFQNEAQLEKSRLLSDRFSAERPKGSFSTLEIQRTEQGDSAMYLCASSLTGANQPQHFGDGTRLSIL.